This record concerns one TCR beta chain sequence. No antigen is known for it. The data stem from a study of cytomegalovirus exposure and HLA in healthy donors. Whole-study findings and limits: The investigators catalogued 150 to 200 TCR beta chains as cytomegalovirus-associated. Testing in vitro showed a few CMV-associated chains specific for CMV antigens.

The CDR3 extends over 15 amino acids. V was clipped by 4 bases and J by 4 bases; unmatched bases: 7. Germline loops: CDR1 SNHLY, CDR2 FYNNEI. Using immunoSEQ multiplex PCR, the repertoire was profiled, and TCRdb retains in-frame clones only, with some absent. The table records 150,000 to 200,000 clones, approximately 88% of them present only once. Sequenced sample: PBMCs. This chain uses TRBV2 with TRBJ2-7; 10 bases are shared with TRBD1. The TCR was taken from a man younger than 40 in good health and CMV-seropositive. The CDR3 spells CASSVGSDRGYEQYF. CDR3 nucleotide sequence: TGTGCCAGCAGTGTGGGCTCGGACAGGGGGTACGAGCAGTACTTC.